Below, one T cell receptor beta chain is given with its context. Its antigen is unidentified. This entry is derived from a study of CD8+ T cells in alopecia areata. Study as a whole: For 6 to 18 months, tofacitinib was taken, and 6 months off drug followed. Study-wide results and limits: When scalp samples are sequenced, resident alphabeta T cells of normal skin are also captured. A great number of expanded lesional clones endured in scalp and blood during tofacitinib.

TCR sequencing used cDNA made by reverse transcription of extracted RNA. The protocol was immunoSEQ multiplex PCR, while the TCRdb copy is restricted to in-frame clones and leaves out a portion. The sample gives 150,000 to 200,000 clones, approximately 59% of which show up once; 16% is in the top ten. The length of the CDR3 is 18 residues. The V gene lost 1 base and the J gene lost 0 bases, with 17 bases spanning the gap. Regarding treatment: oral pan-JAK inhibitor, 5-10 mg twice daily. Samples from alopecia areata patients were lesional scalp punch biopsies and peripheral blood. This chain uses TRBV23-1 with TRBJ2-3, with D perhaps matching TRBD1 or TRBD2 (5 bases each). TRBV23-1 is an ORF; its function is uncertain. The sequence came from a human donor with alopecia areata. The sample here was CD4+ T cells sorted from blood, taken at approximately week 56, from a patient treated with tofacitinib. CDR3: CASSQCSAYRDSTDTQYF. CDR3 sequence (DNA): TGCGCCAGCAGTCAATGCTCAGCCTACCGGGACAGCACAGATACGCAGTATTTT.